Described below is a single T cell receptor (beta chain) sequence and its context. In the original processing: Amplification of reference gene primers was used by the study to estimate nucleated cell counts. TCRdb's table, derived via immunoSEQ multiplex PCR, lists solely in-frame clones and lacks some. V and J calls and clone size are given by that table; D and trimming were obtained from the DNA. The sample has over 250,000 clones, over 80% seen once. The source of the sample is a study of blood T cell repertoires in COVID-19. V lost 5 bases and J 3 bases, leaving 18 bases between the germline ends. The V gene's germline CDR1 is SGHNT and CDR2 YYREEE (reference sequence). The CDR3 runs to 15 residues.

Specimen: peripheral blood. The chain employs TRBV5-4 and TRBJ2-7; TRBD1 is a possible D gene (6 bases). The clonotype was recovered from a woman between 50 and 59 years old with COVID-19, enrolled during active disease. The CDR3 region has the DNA TGTGCCAGCAGTTCCGACAGGTACCTTAGCTACGAGCAGTACTTC. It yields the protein CASSSDRYLSYEQYF. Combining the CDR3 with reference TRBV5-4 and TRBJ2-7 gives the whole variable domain ETGVTQSPTHLIKTRGQQVTLRCSSQSGHNTVSWYQQALGQGPQFIFQYYREEENGRGNFPPRFSGLQFPNYSSELNVNALELDDSALYLCASSSDRYLSYEQYFGPGTRLTVT.